This TCR beta chain stems from a study of long-term antiretroviral therapy in people with HIV. Germline V gene data show CDR1 as LNHDA and CDR2 as SQIVND (reference sequence). The CDR3 loop spans 16 amino acids. J gave up 7 bases and V 0 bases, and 9 bases lay outside the gene matches. The authors ran the immunoSEQ assay, v3.0, at survey level. Here immunoSEQ multiplex PCR was the method, and the copy in TCRdb shows in-frame clones only, minus some. The sample has 25,000 to 30,000 clones; 85% to 90% are singletons. V usage is TRBV19 and J usage is TRBJ1-2; 9 nucleotides agree with TRBD1. This receptor was obtained from a man in his forties with HIV. The sequencing here drew on unsorted PBMCs, taken 4.7 to 5 years after starting antiretroviral therapy. The CDR3 sequence is CASSIDTGTGSFGYTF. The CDR3 DNA is TGTGCCAGTAGTATAGATACCGGGACAGGGAGTTTTGGCTACACCTTC.